This paragraph covers one T cell receptor beta chain sequence. TCR beta CDR3 sequences were amplified from RNA transcripts. A set of HTBI primers served as the primers for a first-round RT-PCR of the TCR CDR3. TCRdb reprocessed the multiplex PCR reads via MiXCR and lists one record per CDR3 protein. The sample records hundreds of thousands of distinct CDR3 sequences, approximately 15% being singletons. The V gene lost 7 bases and the J gene lost 1 base, with 6 bases spanning the gap. Germline V gene data show CDR1 as SGHDT and CDR2 as YYEEEE. The CDR3 spans 12 residues. This entry belongs to a study of T cells in Graves' hyperthyroidism and ophthalmopathy. Around 10 ml fresh peripheral blood yielded the PBMCs.

This chain connects TRBV5-6 to TRBJ1-3, with D hard to call. This TCR was recovered from a woman under 30 with Graves' hyperthyroidism. Sequencing was carried out using blood. This chain's CDR3 is CASSISGNTIYF. The CDR3 DNA reads as TGTGCCAGCTCCATTTCTGGAAACACCATATATTTT.